One T cell receptor beta chain is described in this entry. Its specificity is not known. This sample is part of a study of T cell responses to AZD1222 COVID-19 vaccine. Study-wide points: A mostly white British donor set with more females was recruited, and clonal diversity was possibly underestimated. Without day 14 samples, only post-peak T cell repertoires were studied.

Method: immunoSEQ multiplex PCR; TCRdb's copy keeps in-frame clones and lacks some. Of about 99,000 clones listed, about 85% were seen once; the top ten hold around 3.1%. The CDR3 totals 12 residues. V was pared by 6 bases and J by 3 bases, with 8 bases between. Germline assignment: CDR1 MNHNS and CDR2 SASEGT. The source is an adult in good health. The rearrangement links TRBV6-1 to TRBJ1-1; D ambiguous. The sequencing used peripheral blood, collected on day 0 of AZD1222 vaccination. In DNA form, the CDR3 reads TGTGCCAGCAGGAACCGATACACTGAAGCTTTCTTT. Amino acid sequence: CASRNRYTEAFF.